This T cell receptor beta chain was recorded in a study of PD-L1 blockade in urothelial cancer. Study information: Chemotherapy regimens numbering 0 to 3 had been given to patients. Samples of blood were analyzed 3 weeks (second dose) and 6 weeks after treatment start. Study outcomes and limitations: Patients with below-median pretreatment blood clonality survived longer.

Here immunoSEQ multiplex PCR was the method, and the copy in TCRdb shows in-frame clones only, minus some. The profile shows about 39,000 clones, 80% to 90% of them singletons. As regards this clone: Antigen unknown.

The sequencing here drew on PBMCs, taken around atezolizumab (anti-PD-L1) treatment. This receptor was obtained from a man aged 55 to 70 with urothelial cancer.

The CDR3 nucleotides read TGCGCCAGCAGTGAGTCGACTCTCATTGCCGCTTTCTTT. This translates into CASSESTLIAAFF. V is TRBV10-2 and J is TRBJ1-1; D is unclear. This CDR3 has 13 amino acids. The V and J ends lost 0 bases and 11 bases respectively, with 13 bases between them. Germline loops: CDR1 WSHSY, CDR2 SAAADI.